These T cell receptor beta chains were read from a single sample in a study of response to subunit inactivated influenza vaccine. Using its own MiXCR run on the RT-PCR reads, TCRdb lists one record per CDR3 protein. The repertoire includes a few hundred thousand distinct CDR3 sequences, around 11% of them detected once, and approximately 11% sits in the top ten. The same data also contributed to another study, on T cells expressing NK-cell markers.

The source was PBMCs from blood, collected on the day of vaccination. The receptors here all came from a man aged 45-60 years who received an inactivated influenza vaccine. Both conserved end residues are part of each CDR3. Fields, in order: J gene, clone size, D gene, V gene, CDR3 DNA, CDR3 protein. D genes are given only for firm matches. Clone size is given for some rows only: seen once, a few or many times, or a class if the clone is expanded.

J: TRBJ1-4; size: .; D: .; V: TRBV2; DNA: TGTGCCAGTACAGGGACCTTTAATGAAAAACTGTTTTTT; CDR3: CASTGTFNEKLFF
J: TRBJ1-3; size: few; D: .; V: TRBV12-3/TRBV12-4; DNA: TGTGCCAGCAGTCTTCTGTCCGACCTCGGTGGAAACACCATATATTTT; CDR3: CASSLLSDLGGNTIYF
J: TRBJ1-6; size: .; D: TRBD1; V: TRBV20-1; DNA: TGCAGTGCTAGAACCGGGACAGGGGTTAATTCACCCCTCCACTTT; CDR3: CSARTGTGVNSPLHF
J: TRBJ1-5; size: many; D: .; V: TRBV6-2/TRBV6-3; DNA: TGTGCCAGCAGTTACTCAGAGGGCTACAATCAGCCCCAGCATTTT; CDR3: CASSYSEGYNQPQHF
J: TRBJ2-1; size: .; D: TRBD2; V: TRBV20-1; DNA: TGCAGTGCTAGCTCCGGGACTACCTACAATGAGCAGTTCTTC; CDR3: CSASSGTTYNEQFF
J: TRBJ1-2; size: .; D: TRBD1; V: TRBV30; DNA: TGTGCCAAGGGGGCAGAAGCGGGCTACACCTTC; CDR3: CAKGAEAGYTF
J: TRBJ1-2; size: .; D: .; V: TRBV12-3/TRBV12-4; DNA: TGTGCCAGCAGTTTGTTTCAAGGGATTGGTGGCTACACCTTC; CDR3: CASSLFQGIGGYTF
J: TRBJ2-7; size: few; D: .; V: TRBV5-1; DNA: TGCGCCAGCAGCGGACAAACAACAAGATACGAGCAGTACTTC; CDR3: CASSGQTTRYEQYF
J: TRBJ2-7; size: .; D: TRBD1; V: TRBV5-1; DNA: TGCGCCAGCAGCTTAACGGGACAGTTCTACGAGCAGTACTTC; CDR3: CASSLTGQFYEQYF
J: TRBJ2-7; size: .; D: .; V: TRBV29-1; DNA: TGCAGCGTTGGCATCACAGGGAGCTCCTACGAGCAGTACTTC; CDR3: CSVGITGSSYEQYF
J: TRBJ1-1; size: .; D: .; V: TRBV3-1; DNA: TGTGCCAGCAGCCGCACTTGGGAGGGGACGAACACTGAAGCTTTCTTT; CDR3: CASSRTWEGTNTEAFF
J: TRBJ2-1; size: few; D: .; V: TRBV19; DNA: TGTGCCAGTAGTATAGGAGGGATCAGGTTCTACAATGAGCAGTTCTTC; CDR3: CASSIGGIRFYNEQFF
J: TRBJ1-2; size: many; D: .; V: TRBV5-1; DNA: TGCGCCAGCAGCTTGGACGAAGGTCTCACAGGGTTTAATGGCTACACCTTC; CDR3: CASSLDEGLTGFNGYTF
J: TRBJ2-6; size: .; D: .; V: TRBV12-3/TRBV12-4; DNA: TGTGCCAGCAGTTTATCTGGTAGGGCCCGCAGGGTCCTGACTTTC; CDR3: CASSLSGRARRVLTF
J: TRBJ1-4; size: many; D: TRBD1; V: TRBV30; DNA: TGTGCCTGGAGCGGCGACAGGGCTGGAGGCGAAAAACTGTTTTTT; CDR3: CAWSGDRAGGEKLFF
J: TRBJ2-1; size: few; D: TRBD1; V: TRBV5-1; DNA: TGCGCCAGCAGCCTCTTCGCGGGACAGGGGTACAATGAGCAGTTCTTC; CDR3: CASSLFAGQGYNEQFF
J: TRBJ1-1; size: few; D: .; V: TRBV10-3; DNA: TGTGCCATCAGTCCCGGACGGAACACTGAAGCTTTCTTT; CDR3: CAISPGRNTEAFF
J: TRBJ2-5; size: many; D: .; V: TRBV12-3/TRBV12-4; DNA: TGTGCCAGCAGTTTTTCGTTACGGGGGCGGGCAGAGACCCAGTACTTC; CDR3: CASSFSLRGRAETQYF
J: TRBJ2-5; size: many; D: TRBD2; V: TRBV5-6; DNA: TGTGCCAGCAGCTTGTCGGGACTACCCATGGAGACCCAGTACTTC; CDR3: CASSLSGLPMETQYF
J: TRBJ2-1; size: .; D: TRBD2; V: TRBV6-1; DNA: TGTGCCAGCAGACTCACTCCGACTAGCGGGGCCTACAATGAGCAGTTCTTC; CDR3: CASRLTPTSGAYNEQFF
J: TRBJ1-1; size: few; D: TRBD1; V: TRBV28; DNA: TGTGCCAGCAGGAGGGGGCATCTTGAAGCTTTCTTT; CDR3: CASRRGHLEAFF
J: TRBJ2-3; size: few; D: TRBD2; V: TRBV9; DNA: TGTGCCAGCAGCGCTAGCGGGGTCGTCGCAGATACGCAGTATTTT; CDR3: CASSASGVVADTQYF
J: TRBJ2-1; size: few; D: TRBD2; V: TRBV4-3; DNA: TGCGCCAGCAGCCAAGACACCGGGACTAGCAATGAGCAGTTCTTC; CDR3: CASSQDTGTSNEQFF
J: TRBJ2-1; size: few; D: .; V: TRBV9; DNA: TGTGCCAGCAGCGCGGAAGACTGGTACAATGAGCAGTTCTTC; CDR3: CASSAEDWYNEQFF